The 20 T cell receptor beta chains in this list originate from one sample, sequenced in a study of blood T cell repertoires in COVID-19. The protocol was immunoSEQ multiplex PCR, while the TCRdb copy is restricted to in-frame clones and leaves out a portion. The profile shows 200,000 to 250,000 clones, more than 75% of them singletons. Source material: PBMCs or T cells enriched from blood (not recorded which). Receptors were obtained from a woman aged 40 to 49 with acute COVID-19.

This chain joins TRBV19 and TRBJ2-7; 8 positions match TRBD1. Germline V gives CDR1 LNHDA, CDR2 SQIVND (reference sequence). With 5 bases clipped from V and 3 bases from J, the junction kept 9 bases outside the gene matches. The CDR3 runs to 15 residues. The chain's CDR3 is CASSPRQGSIYEQYF. CDR3 nucleotide sequence: TGTGCCAGTAGTCCCCGACAGGGGTCCATCTACGAGCAGTACTTC.

This clone was recorded a few times. The chain uses TRBV6-4 and TRBJ1-5, with TRBD1 matching over 9 bases. Per germline, CDR1 MRHNA and CDR2 SNTAGT. The CDR3 length is 13 residues. With V trimmed by 3 bases and J by 10 bases, 4 bases remained unmatched. CDR3 residues: CASSETGGGPQHF. The CDR3 nucleotides are TGTGCCAGCAGTGAGACAGGGGGAGGCCCCCAGCATTTT.

The chain employs TRBV19 and TRBJ2-4; possible D gene TRBD2, 6 bases. Trimming cost V 3 bases and J 3 bases, with 15 bases left between them. Germline CDR1 and CDR2: LNHDA and SQIVND (reference sequence). This CDR3 contains 16 residues. This CDR3 reads CASSMSGTGDKNIQYF. The CDR3 DNA reads as TGTGCCAGTAGTATGTCAGGGACGGGGGACAAAAACATTCAGTACTTC.

V is TRBV2 and J is TRBJ2-3; 10 nucleotides agree with TRBD2. The CDR3 contains 16 residues. The ends lost 6 bases at V and 6 bases at J; junction bases unmatched: 12. Germline V gene sequence: CDR1 SNHLY, CDR2 FYNNEI. CDR3 DNA: TGTGCCAGCAGCGAGACCAGAGCGGGGGGGTCGGATACGCAGTATTTT. It encodes CASSETRAGGSDTQYF.

This chain uses TRBV7-6 with TRBJ2-4, with D possibly being TRBD1 (5 bases). This CDR3 region has 16 residues. The germline V gene has CDR1 SGHVS and CDR2 FNYEAQ. V lost 3 bases, J lost 3 bases, and 15 bases lay in between. The CDR3 nucleotides read TGTGCCAGCAGCTTTGGTCCCAGGGAAAGCAAAAACATTCAGTACTTC. This translates into CASSFGPRESKNIQYF.

V and J are TRBV7-2 and TRBJ1-5; perhaps TRBD1 as D (6 bases). The V gene lost 4 bases and the J gene lost 0 bases, with 10 bases spanning the gap. Germline assignment: CDR1 SGHTA and CDR2 FQGNSA. The CDR3 spans 15 residues. CDR3 nucleotide sequence: TGTGCCAGCAGCTCACAGGGAGCTAGCAATCAGCCCCAGCATTTT. Residues: CASSSQGASNQPQHF.

This clone was detected only once. This chain connects TRBV3-1 (or the pseudogene TRBV3-2) to TRBJ2-7; no clear D. This CDR3 has 12 residues. CDR1 and CDR2 from the germline V gene are LGHDT and YNNKEL (reference sequence). The V end lost 4 bases, the J end lost 0 bases, and 4 bases lay between the germline ends. DNA for the CDR3: TGTGCCAGCAGCCCTACCTCCTACGAGCAGTACTTC. Protein: CASSPTSYEQYF.

The chain joins TRBV3-1 (or the pseudogene TRBV3-2) to TRBJ2-7, with D possibly matching TRBD1 (6 bases). The V gene's germline CDR1 is LGHDT and CDR2 YNNKEL (reference sequence). The CDR3 loop spans 14 amino acids. Trimming removed 1 base from V and 9 bases from J, with 16 bases in between. The CDR3: CASSQARRGSVQYF. For the CDR3, the DNA is TGTGCCAGCAGCCAAGCGCGCAGGGGCTCCGTGCAGTACTTC.

This sequence joins TRBV5-1 and TRBJ1-2; D is unresolved. Germline-derived CDR1 and CDR2 are SGHRS and YFSETQ. V was cut by 2 bases and J by 5 bases, with 10 bases left in between. This CDR3 has 13 amino acids. The CDR3 reads CASSLRSEYGYTF. DNA for the CDR3: TGCGCCAGCAGCTTACGTAGTGAATATGGCTACACCTTC.

The J gene is TRBJ1-6, the V gene TRBV19; the D gene is possibly TRBD1 (6 bases). This CDR3 has 16 amino acids. Trimming removed 3 bases at V and 9 bases at J, with 18 bases between. CDR1 is LNHDA, CDR2 SQIVND, per germline (reference sequence). The CDR3 loop reads CASSMRRGASGSPLHF. DNA for the CDR3: TGTGCCAGTAGTATGAGGCGGGGGGCGTCGGGTTCACCCCTCCACTTT.

The chain combines TRBV7-8 with TRBJ1-1, with 8 positions matching TRBD1. Trimming cost V 5 bases and J 5 bases; bases outside gene matches: 10. The CDR3 sequence is 15 residues long. Germline V gene sequence: CDR1 SGHVS, CDR2 FQNEAQ. The CDR3 reads CASSPTQGDGTEAFF. The CDR3 coding sequence is TGTGCCAGCAGCCCAACACAGGGGGACGGTACTGAAGCTTTCTTT.

This clone was seen just once. The chain links TRBV28 to TRBJ1-1; TRBD1 aligns across 9 bases. The CDR3 is 16 residues long. The germline V gene encodes CDR1 MDHEN and CDR2 SYDVKM. Unmatched junction bases numbered 12, after V lost 7 bases and J lost 3 bases. The CDR3 DNA reads as TGTGCCAGCACCAAACTTACAGGGGGCAGGGACACTGAAGCTTTCTTT. Translation gives CASTKLTGGRDTEAFF.

The genes are TRBV5-8 and TRBJ1-4; D is unresolved. V was cut by 4 bases and J by 0 bases, with 10 bases left in between. CDR3 length equals 15 residues. Germline V gene data show CDR1 as SGHTS and CDR2 as YDEGEE. The CDR3, as DNA: TGTGCCAGCAGCGGAGAATTTGCAACTAATGAAAAACTGTTTTTT. Translation: CASSGEFATNEKLFF.

The chain links TRBV7-8 to TRBJ1-1; D unclear. Per germline, CDR1 SGHVS and CDR2 FQNEAQ. The ends were cut back, 5 bases at V and 4 bases at J, with 11 bases in the middle. The CDR3 is 13 amino acids. The CDR3 sequence: CASSRWEGTEAFF. Written as DNA, the CDR3 is TGTGCCAGCAGCCGTTGGGAGGGCACTGAAGCTTTCTTT.

The rearrangement joins TRBV27 to TRBJ1-2; 7 bases agree with TRBD1. Germline CDR1 and CDR2: MNHEY and SMNVEV (reference sequence). V lost 6 bases, J lost 4 bases, and 8 bases stayed unmatched. CDR3 length: 14 amino acids. The CDR3 region has the DNA TGTGCCAGCAGAGATACAGGGGAGAGCTATGGCTACACCTTC. It yields the protein CASRDTGESYGYTF.

This clone has more than one count but fewer than ten. The chain carries TRBV30 and TRBJ1-5; 8 positions match TRBD1. The CDR3 sequence is 14 residues long. Germline lookup yields CDR1 GTSNPN and CDR2 SVGIG (reference sequence). V was clipped by 0 bases and J by 4 bases; unmatched bases: 2. The CDR3, as DNA: TGTGCCTGGAGTGTACAGGGGGGAAATCAGCCCCAGCATTTT. Translation gives CAWSVQGGNQPQHF. Full variable domain (missing parts from reference TRBV30 and TRBJ1-5): SQTIHQWPATLVQPVGSPLSLECTVEGTSNPNLYWYRQAAGRGLQLLFYSVGIGQISSEVPQNLSASRPQDRQFILSSKKLLLSDSGFYLCAWSVQGGNQPQHFGDGTRLSIL.

The V and J genes are TRBV6-5 and TRBJ2-1, with TRBD2 identical over 10 bases. V shed 6 bases, J shed 6 bases, and the junction held 5 bases outside the gene matches. CDR1 MNHEY and CDR2 SVGAGI come from the germline V gene. The CDR3 runs 14 residues. The CDR3 nucleotides read TGTGCCAGCAGGGCGGGACTAGCGATCAATGAGCAGTTCTTC. Translating it yields CASRAGLAINEQFF.

V is TRBV2 and J is TRBJ2-7; D might be TRBD1 (6 bases). V was shortened by 2 bases and J by 5 bases, with 10 bases between the two germline ends. The CDR3 has 13 residues. The germline V gene has CDR1 SNHLY and CDR2 FYNNEI. In DNA, the CDR3 is TGTGCCAGCAGTGAAAATCCAGGGGACGAGCAGTACTTC. Amino acid sequence: CASSENPGDEQYF.

The chain uses TRBV24-1 and TRBJ1-5; 11 nucleotides agree with TRBD1. Germline V lookup: CDR1 KGHDR, CDR2 SFDVKD. The CDR3 length is 17 residues. The J segment lost 5 bases and the V segment lost 5 bases, leaving 10 bases of the junction unmatched. Here the CDR3 DNA reads TGTGCCACCAGTGCTCATAGGGGGACAGGGGGAGATCAGCCCCAGCATTTT. This translates into CATSAHRGTGGDQPQHF.

This rearrangement joins TRBV27 to TRBJ2-5, with D possibly being TRBD1 (5 bases). The CDR3 sequence is 15 residues long. The germline CDR1 and CDR2 sequences are MNHEY and SMNVEV (reference sequence). Trimming took off 5 bases at V and 4 bases at J, with 17 bases between the two ends. The CDR3 protein is CASSPLDSPRETQYF. The CDR3 nucleotides are TGTGCCAGCAGTCCCCTCGACAGTCCCCGAGAGACCCAGTACTTC.